The 16 T cell receptor beta chains listed next were all sequenced from one sample in a study of T cell repertoires in cytomegalovirus infection. The antigens for these receptors are not known. Via MiXCR, TCRdb re-called the reads, giving one row per CDR3 protein. The sample has 900,000 to 950,000 distinct CDR3 sequences; more than 25% are singletons. The input for sequencing was cultured CD8+ T cells from PBMCs, taken from culture after CMV antigen stimulation. The source is a human donor in good health (CMV status not recorded). Some clones in this sample may be carry-over from other donors' samples.

V is TRBV6-6 and J is TRBJ2-2; unclear D gene. From germline, CDR1 is MNHNY and CDR2 SVGAGI (reference sequence). The V and J ends lost 11 bases and 3 bases respectively, with 13 bases between them. The CDR3 loop spans 13 amino acids. The CDR3, as DNA: TGTGCCGTAAAGACACAAGACACCGGGGAGCTGTTTTTT. It encodes CAVKTQDTGELFF.

The chain couples TRBV6-6 to TRBJ2-1; 8 bases fit TRBD1. Trimming took 6 bases from V and 5 from J; bases not matched to a gene: 9. Germline loops: CDR1 MNHNY, CDR2 SVGAGI (reference sequence). The CDR3 extends over 15 amino acids. The DNA for the CDR3 is TGTGCCAGCAGAGCCGACAGGGGCCTCAACAATGAGCAGTTCTTC. It codes for CASRADRGLNNEQFF.

This chain joins TRBV7-9 and TRBJ2-1; 14 nucleotides line up with TRBD2. Germline lookup yields CDR1 SEHNR and CDR2 FQNEAQ (reference sequence). J lost 3 bases, V lost 3 bases, and 4 bases had no gene match. The CDR3 loop spans 17 amino acids. The CDR3 reads CASSFGTSGGLYNEQFF. Written as DNA, the CDR3 is TGTGCCAGCAGCTTCGGGACTAGCGGGGGACTCTACAATGAGCAGTTCTTC.

The V call is TRBV7-2, the J call TRBJ2-3; 7 bases are shared with TRBD2. V trimming: 10 bases; J trimming: 4 bases; junction bases outside the gene matches: 11. Germline loops: CDR1 SGHTA, CDR2 FQGNSA. The CDR3 is made up of 14 amino acids. The chain's CDR3 is CANELGGGSDTQYF. CDR3 bases: TGTGCCAACGAGCTCGGCGGGGGATCAGATACGCAGTATTTT.

The chain joins TRBV5-5 to TRBJ1-1; TRBD1 might be the D (5 bases). CDR1 and CDR2 from the germline V gene are SGHKS and YYEKEE (reference sequence). CDR3 size: 13 residues. Trimming removed 4 bases from V and 7 bases from J, with 14 bases in between. CDR3 amino acids: CASSVQPTVEAFF. Written as DNA, the CDR3 is TGTGCCAGCAGCGTCCAACCGACAGTTGAAGCTTTCTTT.

This clonotype was observed a handful of times. The rearrangement joins TRBV27 to TRBJ1-1; no definite D call. This CDR3 region has 13 residues. V lost 6 bases, J lost 1 base, and 9 bases lay in between. Germline-derived CDR1 and CDR2 are MNHEY and SMNVEV (reference sequence). The CDR3 region is CASRMVPNTEAFF. DNA of the CDR3: TGTGCCAGCAGGATGGTGCCGAACACTGAAGCTTTCTTT.

The chain couples TRBV7-2 to TRBJ1-2, with TRBD1 matching 8 bases. V lost 5 bases, J lost 6 bases, and 14 bases stayed unmatched. The germline CDR1 and CDR2 sequences are SGHTA and FQGNSA. CDR3 size: 16 residues. The CDR3 DNA reads as TGTGCCAGCAGCATAGGGGGGGGCAGGGGGCTTCATGGCTACACCTTC. This translates into CASSIGGGRGLHGYTF.

The rearrangement links TRBV14 to TRBJ2-5, with 10 bases lining up with TRBD1. The CDR3 runs 17 residues. Germline CDR1 and CDR2: SGHDN and FVKESK. V shed 0 bases, J shed 4 bases, and the junction held 8 bases outside the gene matches. In DNA, the CDR3 is TGTGCCAGCAGCCAAGATCAAGGACAGGGGGTAGGAGAGACCCAGTACTTC. Protein: CASSQDQGQGVGETQYF.

This rearrangement joins TRBV4-1 to TRBJ2-1; the D is unclear. CDR1 and CDR2 from the germline V gene are MGHRA and YSYEKL. The length of the CDR3 is 16 residues. Trimming took off 4 bases at V and 0 bases at J, with 13 bases between the two ends. This chain's CDR3 is CASSRSDGDSYNEQFF. CDR3 in DNA: TGCGCCAGCAGCCGGTCTGATGGTGACTCCTACAATGAGCAGTTCTTC.

This clonotype was picked up many times. V and J are TRBV7-2 and TRBJ2-1; the D is unclear. This CDR3 region has 13 residues. Deletions cut 2 bases from V and 7 bases from J, with 9 bases between. CDR1 is SGHTA, CDR2 FQGNSA, per germline. In nucleotides, the CDR3 is TGTGCCAGCAGCTTAAATGTTCTGAATGAGCAGTTCTTC. Protein sequence: CASSLNVLNEQFF.

The chain couples TRBV6-2 or TRBV6-3 to TRBJ2-7; 11 nucleotides line up with TRBD1. CDR1 MNHEY and CDR2 SVGEGT come from the germline V gene. The V and J ends lost 5 bases and 4 bases, in that order; junction bases with no gene match: 7. The CDR3 is made up of 15 amino acids. CDR3 coding DNA: TGTGCCAGCAGTACCGGGACAGGGGGGAAATACGAGCAGTACGTC. Translating it yields CASSTGTGGKYEQYV.

V is TRBV7-2 and J is TRBJ2-7; unclear D gene. The CDR3 sequence is 14 residues long. Trimming pared 1 base from V and 0 bases from J, leaving 7 bases between. CDR1 SGHTA and CDR2 FQGNSA come from the germline V gene. CDR3 in DNA: TGTGCCAGCAGCTTAGAAGTGTTCTCCTACGAGCAGTACTTC. The encoded protein is CASSLEVFSYEQYF.

V is TRBV11-2 and J is TRBJ2-4; 8 bases agree with TRBD1. Germline-derived CDR1 and CDR2 are SGHAT and FQNNGV. V lost 2 bases, J lost 0 bases, and 3 bases stayed unmatched. CDR3 size: 16 residues. CDR3 sequence reads: CASSLNRGRAKNIQYF. The CDR3 DNA reads as TGTGCCAGCAGCTTAAACAGGGGGAGAGCCAAAAACATTCAGTACTTC.

This clonotype was detected only a few times. The chain carries TRBV12-5 and TRBJ1-1; tentative D call: TRBD1 (5 bases). V lost 6 bases to trimming and J lost 7 bases, with 12 bases between them. CDR1 and CDR2 (germline): LGHNT, FRNRAP. The CDR3 runs to 12 residues. This CDR3 is CASGVGGSEAFF. The DNA for the CDR3 is TGTGCTAGTGGAGTTGGGGGGAGTGAAGCTTTCTTT.

About this clonotype itself: One junction end does not reproduce the germline sequence, and a read error may be involved. V usage is TRBV6-5 and J usage is TRBJ2-5, with D tentatively TRBD1 or TRBD2 (5 bases each). The germline CDR1 and CDR2 sequences are MNHEY and SVGAGI. This CDR3 is 13 amino acids long. CDR3 DNA sequence: TGTGCCAGCAGTTACACGCCGGGGCACCCCCCAATCTTC. This translates into CASSYTPGHPPIF.

The CDR3 loop is CASQGGGNTIYF. In DNA, the CDR3 is TGTGCCAGCCAGGGTGGAGGAAACACCATATATTTT. The gene calls are TRBV2 and TRBJ1-3; maybe TRBD1 (5 bases). The V end lost 8 bases, the J end lost 4 bases, and 9 bases lay between the germline ends. The germline V gene encodes CDR1 SNHLY and CDR2 FYNNEI. The CDR3 runs 12 residues.